These 30 T cell receptor beta chains came from one sample sequenced in a study of T cell responses to AZD1222 COVID-19 vaccine. Method: immunoSEQ multiplex PCR; TCRdb's copy keeps in-frame clones and lacks some. The sample lists some 150,000 clones; about 90% were seen once. Sample: peripheral blood, taken on day 0 of AZD1222 vaccination. The receptors were sampled from an adult in good health.

The CDR3 is CASSQGDMISYNEQFF. CDR3 nucleotide sequence: TGCGCCAGCAGCCAGGGGGATATGATCTCCTACAATGAGCAGTTCTTC. The J gene is TRBJ2-1, the V gene TRBV4-3; either TRBD1 or TRBD2 may supply D (5 bases each). V gave up 3 bases and J gave up 0 bases, with 12 bases separating them. The CDR3 runs to 16 residues. Germline V lookup: CDR1 LGHNA, CDR2 YSLEER.

This chain joins TRBV6-5 and TRBJ2-3, with TRBD1 matching 12 bases. The germline gives CDR1 MNHEY, CDR2 SVGAGI. This CDR3 has 15 residues. The ends lost 2 bases at V and 6 bases at J; junction bases unmatched: 3. CDR3 region: CASSYGTGGLDTQYF. The CDR3 DNA reads TGTGCCAGCAGTTACGGGACAGGGGGCTTGGATACGCAGTATTTT.

The chain employs TRBV7-2 and TRBJ2-1; no firm D call. Trimming removed 3 bases from V and 2 bases from J, with 5 bases in between. Germline V gives CDR1 SGHTA, CDR2 FQGNSA. The CDR3 has 13 amino acids. The CDR3 protein is CASSLRAYNEQFF. CDR3 DNA: TGTGCCAGCAGCTTGAGAGCCTACAATGAGCAGTTCTTC.

This clone turned up a few times. CDR3 in amino acids: CASSLRQTSYEQYF. The CDR3 nucleotides read TGTGCCAGCAGTCTACGACAGACGTCCTACGAGCAGTACTTC. The genes are TRBV27 and TRBJ2-7; D is possibly TRBD1 (5 bases). The CDR3 length is 14 residues. V was shortened by 5 bases and J by 1 base, with 12 bases between the two germline ends. From germline, CDR1 is MNHEY and CDR2 SMNVEV (reference sequence).

V usage is TRBV5-4 and J usage is TRBJ2-7, with D tentatively TRBD1 (6 bases). CDR1 SGHNT and CDR2 YYREEE come from the germline V gene (reference sequence). The V and J ends lost 3 bases and 3 bases respectively, with 16 bases between them. CDR3 length equals 15 residues. The CDR3 is CASSYIPQGNYEQYF. The CDR3 region has the DNA TGTGCCAGCAGCTACATACCCCAGGGGAACTACGAGCAGTACTTC. The whole variable domain, filled in from reference TRBV5-4 and TRBJ2-7, reads ETGVTQSPTHLIKTRGQQVTLRCSSQSGHNTVSWYQQALGQGPQFIFQYYREEENGRGNFPPRFSGLQFPNYSSELNVNALELDDSALYLCASSYIPQGNYEQYFGPGTRLTVT.

This rearrangement joins TRBV5-4 to TRBJ1-2; D uncertain. The V end was cut by 0 bases, the J end by 4 bases, with 16 bases between. Per germline, CDR1 SGHNT and CDR2 YYREEE (reference sequence). This CDR3 spans 16 amino acids. CDR3 region: CASSLEGRGGLYGYTF. CDR3 nucleotide sequence: TGTGCCAGCAGCTTGGAAGGGAGAGGCGGCCTCTATGGCTACACCTTC.

This chain connects TRBV23-1 to TRBJ1-5; TRBD1 agrees at 10 bases. TRBV23-1 is marked as an open reading frame, function uncertain. The CDR3 is 16 amino acids. The trim removed 6 bases at V and 4 bases at J, leaving 9 bases unmatched. The CDR3 loop is CASRARDRGLNQPQHF. The CDR3 bases are TGCGCCAGCAGAGCCCGGGACAGGGGACTTAATCAGCCCCAGCATTTT.

The chain has TRBV6-5 and TRBJ2-2; 8 positions agree with TRBD2. Germline lookup yields CDR1 MNHEY and CDR2 SVGAGI. CDR3 length equals 15 residues. The trim removed 7 bases at V and 7 bases at J, leaving 11 bases unmatched. CDR3 amino acids: CASNRAGVVSGELFF. Written as DNA, the CDR3 is TGTGCCAGCAATAGAGCGGGAGTCGTGAGCGGGGAGCTGTTTTTT.

This sequence joins TRBV5-5 and TRBJ1-1; maybe TRBD1 (5 bases). CDR3 length: 14 residues. Germline loops: CDR1 SGHKS, CDR2 YYEKEE (reference sequence). V shed 4 bases and J shed 6 bases, with 16 bases lying between them. The DNA of the CDR3 is TGTGCCAGCAGCCGGCACTATCAGGGTTCTGAAGCTTTCTTT. Protein: CASSRHYQGSEAFF.

The V and J genes are TRBV5-6 and TRBJ1-1; D remains unclear. The CDR3 contains 15 residues. Trimming took off 0 bases at V and 2 bases at J, with 11 bases between the two ends. CDR1 is SGHDT, CDR2 YYEEEE, per germline. The CDR3 DNA is TGTGCCAGCAGCTTGGGTCCACGGATTAACACTGAAGCTTTCTTT. The encoded protein is CASSLGPRINTEAFF. The full variable domain, with the rest looked up from reference TRBV5-6 and TRBJ1-1, is DAGVTQSPTHLIKTRGQQVTLRCSPKSGHDTVSWYQQALGQGPQFIFQYYEEEERQRGNFPDRFSGHQFPNYSSELNVNALLLGDSALYLCASSLGPRINTEAFFGQGTRLTVV.

This clone was picked up one time. In DNA form, the CDR3 reads TGTGCCAGCAGTGAAAGCAATCAGCCCCAGCATTTT. Encoded protein: CASSESNQPQHF. The chain couples TRBV12-3 or TRBV12-4 to TRBJ1-5; D unresolved. The CDR3 is 12 amino acids. Trimming shortened V by 5 bases and J by 1 base, and 3 bases separated the two germline ends.

CDR3 sequence (DNA): TGTGCCACTAAACAGGGGTCCTACGAGCAGTACTTC. This gives the protein CATKQGSYEQYF. This chain uses TRBV2 with TRBJ2-7; 7 bases align to TRBD1. V dropped 10 bases and J dropped 1; count of bases not matched to a gene: 4. CDR3 size: 12 residues. CDR1 and CDR2 (germline): SNHLY, FYNNEI.

The V gene is TRBV6-2 or TRBV6-3, the J gene TRBJ1-3; no reliable D call. The CDR3 spans 15 residues. Germline lookup yields CDR1 MNHEY and CDR2 SVGEGT. V was clipped by 5 bases and J by 9 bases, with 20 bases between them. The CDR3 protein is CASSQPPGRLATIYF. CDR3 nucleotides: TGTGCCAGCAGTCAACCCCCAGGACGGCTTGCCACCATATATTTT.

V usage is TRBV5-1 and J usage is TRBJ1-5; D gene ambiguous. Germline CDR1 reads SGHRS; CDR2 reads YFSETQ. Between the trimmed V and J ends, which lost 6 bases and 7 bases, there was a span of 20 bases. The CDR3 has 15 residues. The CDR3 DNA is TGCGCCAGCAAAGGTACGGCTTGGGTACGGCAGCCCCAGCATTTT. Encoded protein: CASKGTAWVRQPQHF.

This clone was found once. The chain couples TRBV9 to TRBJ2-5, with 10 bases identical to TRBD2. CDR3 length: 14 residues. CDR1 and CDR2 (germline): SGDLS, YYNGEE. V was pared by 0 bases and J by 5 bases, with 1 base of the junction left unmatched. CDR3 protein: CASSVASGGETQYF. In nucleotides, the CDR3 is TGTGCCAGCAGCGTAGCTAGCGGGGGTGAGACCCAGTACTTC.

This chain connects TRBV6-5 to TRBJ2-1; D is unclear. Germline V lookup: CDR1 MNHEY, CDR2 SVGAGI. The CDR3 has 13 amino acids. V gave up 9 bases and J gave up 9 bases, with 18 bases separating them. The CDR3 DNA is TGTGCCAGTAACCCGGCAGGCTATCGTGAGCAGTTCTTC. The encoded protein is CASNPAGYREQFF.

The V and J genes are TRBV28 and TRBJ1-4, with 7 positions matching TRBD1. The V segment lost 6 bases and the J segment 1 base; nucleotides outside the gene matches: 17. CDR3 length: 19 residues. CDR1 and CDR2 from the germline V gene are MDHEN and SYDVKM. The CDR3 region is CASSILARQGLLTNEKLFF. The CDR3 DNA follows: TGTGCCAGCAGCATATTGGCGCGACAGGGTTTGTTAACTAATGAAAAACTGTTTTTT.

The chain employs TRBV5-1 and TRBJ2-7, with D unclear. Germline loops: CDR1 SGHRS, CDR2 YFSETQ. Trimming removed 0 bases at V and 3 bases at J, with 13 bases between. This CDR3 contains 15 residues. The CDR3 protein is CASSLGGLSLYEQYF. The DNA for the CDR3 is TGCGCCAGCAGCTTGGGTGGGCTCTCTCTCTACGAGCAGTACTTC.

V and J are TRBV10-3 and TRBJ1-4, with no clear D. CDR1 is ENHRY, CDR2 SYGVKD, per germline. Trimming pared 0 bases from V and 8 bases from J, leaving 16 bases between. This CDR3 is built from 16 residues. CDR3 DNA sequence: TGTGCCATCAGTGAGTCGATCGGTGGCGCCGGGGAAAAACTGTTTTTT. As protein: CAISESIGGAGEKLFF.

CDR3 residues: CASSSTTEAFF. The DNA of the CDR3 is TGTGCCAGCAGTTCCACTACTGAAGCTTTCTTT. The gene calls are TRBV28 and TRBJ1-1, with D unresolved. CDR1 and CDR2 (germline): MDHEN, SYDVKM. V lost 4 bases, J lost 5 bases, and 5 bases lay in between. The CDR3 loop spans 11 amino acids.

The chain carries TRBV5-8 and TRBJ2-5; TRBD2 matches 11 bases. This CDR3 contains 16 residues. The germline gives CDR1 SGHTS, CDR2 YDEGEE. Trimming cost V 0 bases and J 3 bases; bases outside gene matches: 4. The CDR3 DNA reads TGTGCCAGCAGCTTGGGGGGGACTAGCGGTAAAGAGACCCAGTACTTC. Residues: CASSLGGTSGKETQYF. Full variable domain (missing parts from reference TRBV5-8 and TRBJ2-5): EAGVTQSPTHLIKTRGQQATLRCSPISGHTSVYWYQQALGLGLQFLLWYDEGEERNRGNFPPRFSGRQFPNYSSELNVNALELEDSALYLCASSLGGTSGKETQYFGPGTRLLVL.

V gene TRBV5-1 combines with J gene TRBJ2-5; tentatively, D is TRBD1 (5 bases). Per the germline V gene, CDR1 is SGHRS and CDR2 is YFSETQ. Trimming removed 4 bases from V and 2 bases from J, with 12 bases in between. The CDR3 totals 14 residues. The CDR3 reads CASSPAGRQETQYF. The CDR3 DNA reads as TGCGCCAGCAGCCCGGCAGGGCGGCAAGAGACCCAGTACTTC.

The chain couples TRBV24-1 to TRBJ1-2; 8 bases agree with TRBD1. The CDR3 sequence is 15 residues long. With V trimmed by 3 bases and J by 5 bases, 7 bases remained unmatched. CDR1 and CDR2 from the germline V gene are KGHDR and SFDVKD. The CDR3 sequence: CATSDGGQGAYGYTF. For the CDR3, the DNA is TGTGCCACCAGTGATGGTGGGCAGGGGGCTTATGGCTACACCTTC.

Only a few counts were recorded for this clone. The chain has TRBV6-2 or TRBV6-3 and TRBJ2-1; TRBD1 matches 11 bases. Trimming at V came to 6 bases and at J to 7 bases, leaving 17 bases not matched to a gene. Germline loops: CDR1 MNHEY, CDR2 SVGEGT. The CDR3 loop spans 18 amino acids. In DNA form, the CDR3 reads TGTGCCAGCAGCCTCCCATTATCGGCGGACAGGGGGCGGAATGAGCAGTTCTTC. It is translated as CASSLPLSADRGRNEQFF.

This clone was observed once. The chain couples TRBV4-3 to TRBJ2-7, with D perhaps matching TRBD1 (7 bases). CDR3 length: 21 residues. Trimming left V 0 bases short and J 7 bases short, with 34 bases between. Germline CDR1 is LGHNA and CDR2 is YSLEER. The CDR3 coding sequence is TGCGCCAGCAGCCAAGATTCCTTCAGGGGGGTTTTGGGTGAGGTACCGTGGGAGCAGTACTTC. Encoded protein: CASSQDSFRGVLGEVPWEQYF.

The chain carries TRBV12-3 or TRBV12-4 and TRBJ1-5, with D unclear. The ends were cut back, 4 bases at V and 6 bases at J, with 7 bases in the middle. The CDR3 consists of 12 residues. CDR3 protein: CASSSVGQPQHF. In nucleotides, the CDR3 is TGTGCCAGCAGTTCGGTGGGTCAGCCCCAGCATTTT.

V usage is TRBV7-2 and J usage is TRBJ2-1; 9 bases agree with TRBD2. The CDR3 runs to 17 residues. Germline trimming cut 2 bases from V and 7 bases from J; bases unmatched to any gene: 12. Per the germline V gene, CDR1 is SGHTA and CDR2 is FQGNSA. CDR3 coding DNA: TGTGCCAGCAGCTTAAGAGGGGCAGCGGGAGGAATTAATGAGCAGTTCTTC. It is translated as CASSLRGAAGGINEQFF.

In the case of this clone: The sample has other DNA sequences that encode this CDR3 too. This chain joins TRBV9 and TRBJ1-1, with D hard to call. Trimming stripped 2 bases from V and 1 base from J, with 6 bases between. Germline V gives CDR1 SGDLS, CDR2 YYNGEE. The CDR3 runs to 13 residues. CDR3 region: CASSVDWNTEAFF. In DNA, the CDR3 is TGTGCCAGCAGCGTGGACTGGAACACTGAAGCTTTCTTT.

This chain links TRBV3-1 (or the pseudogene TRBV3-2) with TRBJ1-6; D unresolved. The germline V gene has CDR1 LGHDT and CDR2 YNNKEL (reference sequence). The length of the CDR3 is 14 residues. V dropped 2 bases and J dropped 7 bases, with 9 bases sitting between them. The CDR3 reads CASSQQVGNSPLHF. In nucleotides, the CDR3 is TGTGCCAGCAGCCAACAGGTCGGGAATTCACCCCTCCACTTT.

The CDR3 protein is CASSPSRQRVHYEQFF. The DNA for the CDR3 is TGCGCCAGCAGCCCTTCCCGGCAGCGGGTACACTATGAGCAGTTCTTC. The chain couples TRBV5-1 to TRBJ2-1, with D perhaps matching TRBD2 (6 bases). From germline, CDR1 is SGHRS and CDR2 YFSETQ. Trimming removed 4 bases from V and 8 bases from J, with 22 bases in between. This CDR3 is built from 16 residues.